This T cell receptor (beta chain) stems from a study of B cell selection in AIRE deficiency (dated by TCRdb to the late 2010s). Background for the entire study: Researchers compared TCRbeta repertoires of sorted blood CD4+ conventional T cells and regulatory T cells in AIRE-deficient patients with those in healthy controls. The TCR-sequenced cohort comprised about five AIRE-deficient APECED patients and about five healthy control donors. The investigation overall reported the following: Only TCRbeta chains were sequenced, and about a third of the Treg sequences shared among healthy donors were also detected in healthy Tconv cells, possibly owing to differing TCRalpha chains. Among about 3,500 shared Treg TCRbeta sequences, approximately 34% were shared exclusively by healthy donors and around 8.7% exclusively by patients, which suggests that Treg selection is less efficient in the absence of AIRE. Shared Treg sequences had shorter CDR3s, reflecting a bias toward rearrangements with few non-templated nucleotide insertions. Around 30% of the Treg TCRbeta sequences shared among healthy donors turned up in patient Tconv cells, suggesting that Treg-biased clones are diverted into the Tconv compartment. Tconv and Treg cells from AIRE-deficient patients showed TCRBV gene usage, CDR3 length and TCR diversity similar to those of healthy donors.

A distance of 13 bases separates the germline ends of V and J, which lose 5 bases and 4 bases respectively. The CDR3, from cysteine to phenylalanine, totals 14 residues. Only the CDR3 DNA is retained, 42 bases long and in frame from the first base. Reading the germline V gene (reference sequence) gives CDR1 MNHEY and CDR2 SMNVEV. Conventional CD4 T cells were sorted as cells that were CD4+CD127+. Control samples were obtained from healthy donors who were not related to the patients. A FACSAria flow cytometer was used to sort the Tconv and Treg cells intended for TCRbeta sequencing. Sorted cells were collected into 5-ml round-bottom polystyrene tubes, and dry cell pellets were frozen at -80°C before sequencing. As to this clone: It lacks a known antigen. Base qualities are not recorded, but no much larger clone differs from it by a single base.

The immunoSEQ platform was used for TCRbeta chain sequencing. On the authors' methods: When conventional T cell repertoires were pooled, patients gave approximately 1x10^5 distinct in-frame TCRbeta sequences, while healthy donors gave about 130,000. Treg TCRbeta sequences shared by two or more individuals were defined as public, and these public Treg TCRbeta sequences were subsequently searched for in Tconv repertoires. Differences between groups were assessed using Mann-Whitney U tests with Bonferroni-Dunn correction in GraphPad Prism 7.03. TCRdb carries this immuneACCESS record with in-frame sequences only. Its versions omit some clonotypes, under half of them owing to an unresolved V gene in the studies checked, with the rest unexplained. D and trimming come from the DNA, and the V and J calls and clone size come from that table. This sample gives 25,000 to 30,000 clones in total; around 95% of them show up just once. Just under 0.25% of the sample rests with the top ten.

The rearrangement combines TRBV27 with TRBJ2-3, with the D call tentatively TRBD1 or TRBD2, each fitting 5 bases. Sequencing was carried out using CD4+CD127+ conventional T cells sorted from PBMCs. This TCR was recovered from a human donor in good health. The CDR3 reads CASSQGGESDTQYF. In nucleotides, the sequence is TGTGCCAGCAGTCAGGGTGGGGAGTCAGATACGCAGTATTTT.